The 24 T cell receptor beta chains below come from one sample, sequenced in a study of blood T cell repertoires in COVID-19 (dated by TCRdb to the early 2020s). Libraries were constructed by the immunoSEQ multiplex PCR assay. The immuneACCESS repertoire file appears here via TCRdb, limited to in-frame rearrangements. These files lack a portion of the clones; in checked studies, under half of the deficit traces to unresolved V genes, and the cause of the others is not known. For this sample there are roughly 410,000 clones; about 90% appear just once. In total, the top ten clones hold about 2.1% of the sample. The specimen sequenced was peripheral blood. All receptors come from a woman aged 55-70 years with COVID-19, enrolled during active disease.

The chain recombines TRBV5-6 with TRBJ2-7; 11 nucleotides agree with TRBD2. CDR3 size: 15 residues. Germline V gene sequence: CDR1 SGHDT, CDR2 YYEEEE. J lost 3 bases, V lost 2 bases, and 4 bases had no gene match. Here the CDR3 DNA reads TGTGCCAGCAGCTTCTCTAGCGGGGGGCGCTACGAGCAGTACTTC. Its protein is CASSFSSGGRYEQYF.

The V and J genes are TRBV5-1 and TRBJ1-2; 8 bases are shared with TRBD1. Trimming took 0 bases from V and 8 from J; bases not matched to a gene: 3. CDR3 length equals 13 residues. Germline CDR1 is SGHRS and CDR2 is YFSETQ. The CDR3 sequence is CASSLGTGRGYTF. CDR3 sequence (DNA): TGCGCCAGCAGCTTGGGGACAGGGCGCGGCTACACCTTC.

The chain joins TRBV28 to TRBJ1-6, with 9 bases lining up with TRBD1. The CDR3 is 13 amino acids. Germline V gene lookup returns CDR1 MDHEN and CDR2 SYDVKM. V gave up 7 bases and J gave up 9 bases; unmatched junction bases: 4. The CDR3 loop is CASMGDRASPLHF. DNA for the CDR3: TGTGCCAGCATGGGGGACAGGGCTTCACCCCTCCACTTT.

The chain links TRBV6-2 or TRBV6-3 to TRBJ1-6; the D gene is possibly TRBD1 (5 bases). CDR1 and CDR2 from the germline V gene are MNHEY and SVGEGT. V was shortened by 2 bases and J by 11 bases, with 7 bases between the two germline ends. The CDR3 consists of 12 residues. The CDR3 DNA reads as TGTGCCAGCAGTTACGGGGCGCCACCCCTCCACTTT. As protein: CASSYGAPPLHF.

The chain uses TRBV6-5 and TRBJ1-1; the D is unclear. The CDR3 runs 15 residues. The germline V and J ends were trimmed by 4 bases and 2 bases, with 14 bases remaining between them. The germline V gene has CDR1 MNHEY and CDR2 SVGAGI. CDR3 loop: CASSSGGSGNTEAFF. CDR3 DNA sequence: TGTGCCAGCAGTTCAGGTGGCAGCGGAAACACTGAAGCTTTCTTT.

This clone was recorded only once. The chain combines TRBV6-5 with TRBJ1-1; 8 bases align to TRBD1. The CDR3 sequence is 14 residues long. The ends lost 0 bases at V and 5 bases at J; junction bases unmatched: 2. Germline V gene lookup returns CDR1 MNHEY and CDR2 SVGAGI. The CDR3 bases are TGTGCCAGCAGTTACTCGACAGGGGTAACTGAAGCTTTCTTT. It codes for CASSYSTGVTEAFF.

In this sample, this clone turned up once. The chain combines TRBV5-1 with TRBJ2-7; TRBD1 matches 11 bases. There are 14 residues in the CDR3. Germline CDR1 and CDR2: SGHRS and YFSETQ. The trim removed 4 bases at V and 1 base at J, leaving 1 base unmatched. This chain's CDR3 is CASSGTGGSYEQYF. CDR3 in DNA: TGCGCCAGCAGCGGGACAGGGGGTTCCTACGAGCAGTACTTC.

The gene calls are TRBV30 and TRBJ2-7; 7 bases are shared with TRBD1. CDR1 and CDR2 from the germline V gene are GTSNPN and SVGIG (reference sequence). V trimming: 2 bases; J trimming: 3 bases; junction bases outside the gene matches: 4. The CDR3 loop spans 13 amino acids. The CDR3 protein is CAWSTTGVYEQYF. In DNA, the CDR3 is TGTGCCTGGAGTACTACAGGGGTCTACGAGCAGTACTTC.

The chain joins TRBV6-2 or TRBV6-3 to TRBJ1-1; 9 nucleotides align to TRBD1. V shed 6 bases, J shed 6 bases, and the junction held 8 bases outside the gene matches. CDR3 length: 14 amino acids. Germline V gives CDR1 MNHEY, CDR2 SVGEGT. The CDR3: CASSFLQGAAEAFF. In DNA form, the CDR3 reads TGTGCCAGCAGCTTTTTACAGGGGGCAGCTGAAGCTTTCTTT.

The rearrangement uses TRBV5-8 and TRBJ2-1; 16 nucleotides line up with TRBD2. The CDR3 is 15 residues long. Germline values: CDR1 SGHTS, CDR2 YDEGEE. The junction had 5 bases not matched to a gene; V was cut back by 4 bases and J by 10 bases. CDR3 sequence: CASSQGLAGGMEQFF. The CDR3 DNA reads TGTGCCAGCAGCCAGGGACTAGCGGGGGGGATGGAGCAGTTCTTC.

This clone was found once. The chain employs TRBV3-1 (or the pseudogene TRBV3-2) and TRBJ2-3; the match to TRBD2 covers 13 bases. The CDR3 consists of 16 residues. J lost 1 base, V lost 4 bases, and 2 bases had no gene match. Germline CDR1 and CDR2: LGHDT and YNNKEL (reference sequence). The CDR3 sequence: CASSRTSGGGTDTQYF. The CDR3 DNA reads as TGTGCCAGCAGCCGGACTAGCGGGGGAGGCACAGATACGCAGTATTTT.

The sample holds one count of this clone. The rearrangement joins TRBV7-3 to TRBJ1-1; D is ambiguous. Between the trimmed V and J ends, which lost 3 bases and 4 bases, there was a span of 9 bases. This CDR3 is 13 amino acids long. Germline lookup yields CDR1 SGHTA and CDR2 FQGTGA. CDR3 DNA: TGTGCCAGCAGCTTCGTGGGAGGCACTGAAGCTTTCTTT. It codes for CASSFVGGTEAFF.

This clone was seen many times. The V gene is TRBV5-1, the J gene TRBJ2-2, with 7 bases matching TRBD1. The CDR3 spans 15 residues. V lost 7 bases to trimming and J lost 2 bases; unmatched junction nucleotides: 8. CDR1 is SGHRS and CDR2 is YFSETQ in the germline V gene. CDR3 sequence (DNA): TGCGCCAGCCGAGCGGCAGGGGGAAACACCGGGGAGCTGTTTTTT. Protein sequence: CASRAAGGNTGELFF.

CDR3 sequence (DNA): TGTGCCAGCAGTTACGGGGACAGGGGGGGCACTGAAGCTTTCTTT. Translated, it gives CASSYGDRGGTEAFF. V and J are TRBV6-6 and TRBJ1-1, with 11 bases that match TRBD1. J gave up 4 bases and V 2 bases, and 3 bases lay outside the gene matches. The germline gives CDR1 MNHNY, CDR2 SVGAGI (reference sequence). The CDR3 has 15 amino acids.

The gene calls are TRBV6-2 or TRBV6-3 and TRBJ1-1; D perhaps matches TRBD1 (5 bases). Germline V gene data show CDR1 as MNHEY and CDR2 as SVGEGT. This CDR3 is 13 amino acids long. The V end lost 2 bases, the J end lost 1 base, and 5 bases lay between the germline ends. The CDR3 coding sequence is TGTGCCAGCAGTTACAGGGGGAACACTGAAGCTTTCTTT. Its protein is CASSYRGNTEAFF.

This chain joins TRBV29-1 and TRBJ1-1, with D tentatively TRBD1 (5 bases). Germline values: CDR1 SQVTM, CDR2 ANQGSEA. There are 12 residues in the CDR3. The V end lost 7 bases, the J end lost 1 base, and 10 bases lay between the germline ends. CDR3 in DNA: TGCAGCGCGGCCGGGGGGAACACTGAAGCTTTCTTT. This codes for CSAAGGNTEAFF.

The V call is TRBV7-2, the J call TRBJ2-1, with D possibly matching TRBD2 (6 bases). CDR1 is SGHTA and CDR2 is FQGNSA in the germline V gene. This CDR3 comprises 12 residues. V lost 3 bases and J 9 bases, leaving 9 bases between the germline ends. The CDR3 DNA reads as TGTGCCAGCAGCTTGGGACTGGCTGAGCAGTTCTTC. This translates into CASSLGLAEQFF.

This chain links TRBV28 with TRBJ1-2; maybe TRBD1 (5 bases). Trimming cost V 1 base and J 5 bases, with 14 bases left between them. The CDR3 consists of 15 residues. CDR1 MDHEN and CDR2 SYDVKM come from the germline V gene. CDR3 coding DNA: TGTGCCAGCAGTTTATCGTTTGGACACCCTTATGGCTACACCTTC. It is translated as CASSLSFGHPYGYTF.

There are a few counts of this clone. Other DNA sequences within the sample encode an identical CDR3. V and J are TRBV28 and TRBJ1-2, with D perhaps matching TRBD1 (5 bases). CDR1 is MDHEN and CDR2 is SYDVKM in the germline V gene. The V gene lost 2 bases and the J gene lost 1 base, with 5 bases spanning the gap. The CDR3 contains 13 residues. The chain's CDR3 is CASSLQGNYGYTF. The CDR3 DNA reads TGTGCCAGCAGTTTACAGGGTAACTATGGCTACACCTTC.

The chain uses TRBV11-3 and TRBJ2-7, with 11 positions matching TRBD2. CDR3 length: 15 amino acids. CDR1 is SGHNT and CDR2 is YENEEA in the germline V gene. The trim removed 2 bases at V and 3 bases at J, leaving 3 bases unmatched. CDR3 nucleotide sequence: TGTGCCAGCAGCTTAAGTAGCGGGGGGGGCTACGAGCAGTACTTC. As protein: CASSLSSGGGYEQYF.

A remark on this clone: Mismatch with germline at one junction end may stem from a read error. The chain couples TRBV5-6 to TRBJ2-7, with TRBD1 matching 9 bases. Germline assignment: CDR1 SGHDT and CDR2 YYEEEE. The CDR3 runs to 16 residues. The DNA of the CDR3 is TGTGCCAGCAGGCAACGACCGGGACAGGGAGCCTACGCGCAGTACTTC. As protein: CASRQRPGQGAYAQYF.

The chain carries TRBV30 and TRBJ2-2, with 10 bases matching TRBD1. Germline CDR1 GTSNPN, CDR2 SVGIG (reference sequence). CDR3 size: 14 residues. V gave up 2 bases and J gave up 5 bases; unmatched junction bases: 2. The CDR3 nucleotides are TGTGCCTGGAGTCGGGACAGGGGTACCGGGGAGCTGTTTTTT. This sequence encodes CAWSRDRGTGELFF.

The chain links TRBV19 to TRBJ2-1, with 10 bases identical to TRBD1. J gave up 7 bases and V 5 bases, and 8 bases lay outside the gene matches. Germline V CDR1 and CDR2: LNHDA, SQIVND (reference sequence). The CDR3 runs to 15 residues. The CDR3 reads CASSLRQGAWNEQFF. The CDR3, as DNA: TGTGCCAGTAGTCTCCGACAGGGGGCATGGAATGAGCAGTTCTTC.

The chain recombines TRBV29-1 with TRBJ1-3, with TRBD1 identical over 7 bases. The CDR3 length is 12 residues. V trimming: 7 bases; J trimming: 3 bases; junction bases outside the gene matches: 3. CDR1 SQVTM and CDR2 ANQGSEA come from the germline V gene. In DNA, the CDR3 is TGCAGCGGTACAGGGGATGGAAACACCATATATTTT. It yields the protein CSGTGDGNTIYF. Variable domain in full (rest from reference TRBV29-1 and TRBJ1-3): SAVISQKPSRDICQRGTSLTIQCQVDSQVTMMFWYRQQPGQSLTLIATANQGSEATYESGFVIDKFPISRPNLTFSTLTVSNMSPEDSSIYLCSGTGDGNTIYFGEGSWLTVV.